What follows describes a single T cell receptor beta chain. It lacks a known antigen. No much larger clone is present one base from it, and per-base qualities are unavailable. The CDR3, cysteine through phenylalanine, is 15 amino acids long. The only DNA kept is the CDR3, 45 bases in frame from the first base. V lost 5 bases and J lost 2 bases, and the count of bases not matched to a germline gene is 7. Sequences SNHLY (CDR1) and FYNNEI (CDR2) are obtained from the germline V gene. The library was generated by the immunoSEQ multiplex PCR assay. For the multiplex PCR, a mixture combining 60 forward primers for TCR Vbeta segments and 13 reverse primers for TCR Jbeta segments was used. The CDR3 region of rearranged TCR beta genes was amplified from genomic DNA by a multiplex PCR assay. Amplified TCR beta libraries were sequenced as 87-base-pair reads on the Illumina HiSeq System. The study's own analysis went as follows. A later analysis counted some 74 million unique TCR beta chains across the 666 repertoires, and some 11 million of these chains were shared by at least two donors. Raw reads were error-corrected and collapsed into unique sequences by a nearest-neighbor algorithm in which closely related sequences were merged to remove PCR and sequencing errors. To assign V, D and J gene segments, CDR3 sequences were aligned to IMGT reference sequences. For a sequence to be retained, a match of at least six nucleotides to both a V gene segment and a J gene segment was required. Rearrangements were classified as productive when the CDR3 lacked stop codons and remained in frame with V and J, and all other rearrangements were classified as non-productive. CDR3 was defined by IMGT convention, running from the second conserved V-encoded cysteine to the conserved J-encoded phenylalanine. The earlier analysis of roughly 590 of the donors excluded any sequence lacking an unambiguous match to a single V gene segment. In an earlier analysis of approximately 610 of the donors, V segments were called functional above 56.7% productive rearrangements and were called segregating when the between-donor standard deviation exceeded 5%. A statistical classification framework was built for diagnosing cytomegalovirus status from the catalog of TCR beta chain sequences. In a later analysis, TCR nucleotide sequences were compared against IMGT/GENE-DB human TR gene sequences so that V and J genes could be assigned. A later analysis assigned CDR3 sequences and most-parsimonious VDJ recombination scenarios with the TCRdist pipeline. In a later analysis, each TCR beta chain was defined by its CDR3 amino acid sequence together with its V-gene family, and reads lacking a unique V-gene family were excluded. A later analysis removed 550 to 650 highly shared, low-generation-probability nucleotide sequences to deal with suspected cross-contamination and a sequencing artifact. In a later analysis, a clonal expansion index for each public chain was calculated from normalized within-repertoire ranks of inferred template counts. In a later analysis, generation probabilities were computed using a VDJ recombination model fitted to out-of-frame rearrangements, and the results were checked against IGoR. A later analysis scored TCR-TCR, TCR-HLA and TCR-CMV co-occurrence with hypergeometric tests, applying a repertoire-size bias correction to TCR pairs. In a later analysis, false discovery rates were estimated by permuting HLA or CMV assignments 20 times. A later analysis grouped co-occurring TCRs with DBSCAN, adding TCRdist sequence similarity when clustering within HLA-allele-positive subsets. Co-occurrence clustering excluded repertoires with fewer than 30,000 or more than 120,000 public chains, plus five with anomalous nucleotide sharing. Sourced from immuneACCESS, this table was stored by TCRdb with only in-frame sequences that have V and J called. A share of the clones is absent; for the studies checked, an unresolved V gene accounts for under half, and the remainder has no known explanation. Clone size and V and J calls were adopted from that table, with D and trimming inferred from the DNA. Counted in this sample were roughly 190,000 clones; approximately 80% of them appeared once. Around 2.6% of the sample is in the top ten clones.

This entry is derived from a study of cytomegalovirus exposure and HLA in healthy donors (dated by TCRdb to the late 2010s). Study-level background: An earlier analysis of 587 of the donors reported 276 Gb of sequence data and 90 million to 120 million unique TCR beta sequences obtained from about 180 million T cells. In an earlier analysis of roughly 580 of the donors, high-throughput TCR beta sequencing was used to judge whether each TCR beta V gene segment behaved as functional or pseudogenic. The study combined high-throughput TCR immunosequencing, statistical association of individual TCRs with disease status, and machine learning to predict cytomegalovirus infection status. In a later analysis, previously published TCR beta repertoires from several hundred donors were re-analyzed and high-resolution HLA genotyping was added so that TCR occurrence patterns could be studied. Of the approximately 370 genotyped donors, 70% to 90% were placed in the genetic ancestry cluster associated with self-reported Caucasian donors. The study aimed to test whether cataloging public T cell receptors could reveal signatures of past pathogen exposure. Across roughly 420 genotyped donors of the cohort, an average of about 240,000 unique TCR beta nucleotide sequences per donor were sequenced, and about a sixth of those sequences were non-productive. In a later genetic analysis, genome-wide SNP genotypes for about 60% of the 666 donors were used, and that subset was treated as a discovery cohort. Donor age, sex, ethnicity and CMV serostatus were compiled alongside the repertoire data. Using immunosequencing, the study profiled T cell repertoires from around 680 subjects and related those repertoires to cytomegalovirus serostatus. Four to six DR-DQ haplotypes were handled as single units for association and clustering, since linkage in the cohort was strong. Every discovery cohort repertoire had been produced on one sequencing platform. A separate validation cohort of approximately 120 different subjects was used in addition to the roughly 670-subject first cohort. HLA typing covered class I and class II loci at four-digit resolution. Typing coverage differed by locus: A, B, C, DRB1 and DQB1 were typed in roughly 620-640 donors, DQA1 in 522, DPA1 in approximately 600, and DPB1 in approximately 450. The later analysis used no new phenotypic data to find candidate immune exposures, relying instead on TCR beta sequences and their occurrence across donors. Roughly 300 gigabases of sequencing data and approximately 80 million unique TCR sequences were included in an early release covering about 700 HLA-typed donors. Here is what the overall study found, with its caveats: A further reported finding was that TCR beta sequences accurately predicted the HLA-A and HLA-B alleles for most subjects in the first cohort. A group of highly shared sequence variants was considered likely to be a technical artifact of the sequencing pipeline. Across donors, most TCR sequences were observed very rarely, whereas some public TCRs were present in many individuals. A later analysis found that most CMV-associated TCR beta chains appeared HLA-restricted, with HLA associations seemingly driven largely by CMV exposure. An association between a missense DCLRE1C variant and V-gene and J-gene trimming of TCR beta chains was found in a later genetic analysis and replicated in an independent cohort. Some IMGT-functional V segments, including TRBV6-2 and TRBV6-3, could not be told apart with the 87-base-pair reads, so those segments were excluded. Correlated functional status among segregating V segments might reflect linkage disequilibrium, but an unknown experimental factor could not be ruled out. An earlier analysis of around 600 of the donors showed that most TCR beta V segments appeared in productive rearrangements either about 87% or about 30% of the time, which broadly matched IMGT annotations. The presence/absence analyses assumed that sequencing depth was roughly uniform across donors, and that assumption may not be true. Because HLA typing was unavailable for some donors at each locus, only the typed subset was used in association tests. In the study, around 160 TCR beta chains were listed as associated with cytomegalovirus. A few of the identified cytomegalovirus-associated TCR beta chains were confirmed in vitro to be specific for cytomegalovirus antigens. The authors suggested that the approach could potentially be generalized to other disease states and immunological phenotypes. In a later analysis, TCR association rates were found to vary across HLA loci, with the most associated TCRs seen for DRB1 alleles and the fewest for HLA-C alleles. When HLA alleles, especially DR and DQ, strongly co-occurred, TCR associations were difficult to assign to individual alleles. In a later analysis, HLA-associated TCR beta chains showed more clonal expansion and lower generation probabilities than non-associated chains that were equally common. In a later analysis, several top co-occurrence clusters were reported to appear linked to parvovirus B19, influenza, CMV and Epstein-Barr virus. In a later genetic analysis, fewer N-insertions in productive TCRs were reported among donors in an Asian-associated ancestry cluster than the roughly 670-donor mean. Over 15 rarely observed V segments, including chromosome 9 orphons, were excluded from the earlier analysis of a few hundred of the donors because counts were too low. Immune exposure information for the cohort was limited to CMV serostatus. The cohort was sequenced for TCR beta chains only, and without alpha or paired-chain data the features that could be detected were limited. Cytomegalovirus status was reported to be diagnosed by the classifier with high specificity and sensitivity in both the original and validation cohorts. Specific HLA alleles were associated with 16,951 TCR beta sequences at a false discovery rate of 0.05 in a later analysis.

The cohort was made up of under 800 healthy bone marrow donors. All cohort members were sampled while nominally healthy, although unrecorded immune exposures were likely present. The donor was CMV seronegative and belonged to the group of several hundred seronegative cohort members. A peripheral blood sample was collected from each donor, and TCR beta sequencing was performed on peripheral blood mononuclear cells. Genomic DNA extraction from the blood cell samples was performed with the Qiagen DNeasy Blood Extraction Kit. This clonotype was obtained from a female donor in good health and CMV-seronegative. Sequencing input: PBMCs. The rearrangement combines TRBV2 with TRBJ2-3, with 7 bases aligning to TRBD1. For the CDR3, the sequence is CASSLTGPYTDTQYF. The base sequence is TGTGCCAGCAGTCTGACAGGGCCCTACACAGATACGCAGTATTTT.